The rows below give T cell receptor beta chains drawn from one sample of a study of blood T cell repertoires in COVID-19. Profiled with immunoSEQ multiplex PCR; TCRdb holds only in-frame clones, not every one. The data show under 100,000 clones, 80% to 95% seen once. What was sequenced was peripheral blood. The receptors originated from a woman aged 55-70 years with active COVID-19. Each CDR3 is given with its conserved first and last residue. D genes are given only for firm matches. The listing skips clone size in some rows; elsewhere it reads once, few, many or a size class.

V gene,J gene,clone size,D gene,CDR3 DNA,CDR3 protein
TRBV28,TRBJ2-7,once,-,TGTGCCAGCAGGGCTCCGGGAAGAACCATCTACGAGCAGTACTTC,CASRAPGRTIYEQYF
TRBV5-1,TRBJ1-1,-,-,TGCGCCAGCACGAGGACGGGGGGGAACACTGAAGCTTTCTTT,CASTRTGGNTEAFF
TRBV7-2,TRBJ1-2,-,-,TGTGCCAGCAGCTTACACAGCGCAACCTTAAGGGGTGGCTACACCTTC,CASSLHSATLRGGYTF
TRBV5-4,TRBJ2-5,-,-,TGTGCCAGCAGCTTGGGTCAGAATCAAGAGACCCAGTACTTC,CASSLGQNQETQYF
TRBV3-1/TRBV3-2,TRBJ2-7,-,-,TGTGCCAGCAGCCAAGTAAGGCTAGGTAGCTACGAGCAGTACTTC,CASSQVRLGSYEQYF
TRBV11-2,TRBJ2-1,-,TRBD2,TGTGCCAGCAGCGACCATAGCGGGGGGGTGAAAGAGCAGTTCTTC,CASSDHSGGVKEQFF
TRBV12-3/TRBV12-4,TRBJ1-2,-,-,TGTGCCAGCAGCCACGGGAGAAGGAATGGCTACACCTTC,CASSHGRRNGYTF
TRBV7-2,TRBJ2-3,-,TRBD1,TGTGCCAGCAGCTTCCCGACAGGGGGCACAGATACGCAGTATTTT,CASSFPTGGTDTQYF
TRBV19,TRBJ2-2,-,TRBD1,TGTGCCAGTAGTATAGATAAAAGAGGTTGGGACAGGGGGCAACTAAATTTCACCGGGGAGCTGTTTTTT,CASSIDKRGWDRGQLNFTGELFF
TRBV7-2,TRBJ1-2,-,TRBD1,TGTGCCAGCAGACCAGACAGGGGAAGTGGCTACACCTTC,CASRPDRGSGYTF
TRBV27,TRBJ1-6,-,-,TGTGCCAGCAGTCCAGGGGACACCCTGGGCTCACCCCTCCACTTT,CASSPGDTLGSPLHF
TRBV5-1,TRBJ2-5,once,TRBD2,TGCGCCAGTTGTAGAGCGGGAGATAAGGAGACCCAGTACTTC,CASCRAGDKETQYF
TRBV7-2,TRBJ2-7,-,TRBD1,TGTGCCAGCAGCTCGGGGATAGGGGGCCGGAGCTCCTACGAGCAGTACTTC,CASSSGIGGRSSYEQYF
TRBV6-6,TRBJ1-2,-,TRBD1,TGTGCCAGCAGTCTCCTCAGCGGTACCGGGACAGACTATGGCTACACCTTC,CASSLLSGTGTDYGYTF
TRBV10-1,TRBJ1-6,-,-,TGCGCCAGCAGTGACGGCAGGCCCGATTTTTCACCCCTCCACTTT,CASSDGRPDFSPLHF
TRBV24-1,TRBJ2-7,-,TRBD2,TGTGCCACCAGTGATACCGGGACTAGATTGAAGTTGGGCTACGAGCAGTACTTC,CATSDTGTRLKLGYEQYF